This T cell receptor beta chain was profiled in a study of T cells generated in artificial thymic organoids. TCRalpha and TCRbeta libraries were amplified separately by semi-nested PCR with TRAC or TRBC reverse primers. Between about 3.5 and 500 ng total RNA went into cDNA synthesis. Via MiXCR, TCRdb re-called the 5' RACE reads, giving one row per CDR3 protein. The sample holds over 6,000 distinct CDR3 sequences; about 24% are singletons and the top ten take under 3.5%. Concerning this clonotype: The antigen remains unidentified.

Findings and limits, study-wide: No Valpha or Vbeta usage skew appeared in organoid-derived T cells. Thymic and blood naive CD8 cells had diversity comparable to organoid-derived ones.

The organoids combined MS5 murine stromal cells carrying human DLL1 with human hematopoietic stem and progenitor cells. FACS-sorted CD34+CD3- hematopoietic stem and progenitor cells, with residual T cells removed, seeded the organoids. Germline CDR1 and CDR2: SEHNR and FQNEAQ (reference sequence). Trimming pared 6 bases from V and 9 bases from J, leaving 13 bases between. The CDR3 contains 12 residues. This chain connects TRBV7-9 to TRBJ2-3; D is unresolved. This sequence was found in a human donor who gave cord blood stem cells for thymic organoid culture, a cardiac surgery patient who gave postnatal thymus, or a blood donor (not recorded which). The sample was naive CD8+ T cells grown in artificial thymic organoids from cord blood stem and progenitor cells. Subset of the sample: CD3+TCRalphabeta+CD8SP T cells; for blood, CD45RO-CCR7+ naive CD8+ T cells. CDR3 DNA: TGTGCCAGCAGAAGTGGGTCTGGCACGCAGTATTTT. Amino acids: CASRSGSGTQYF. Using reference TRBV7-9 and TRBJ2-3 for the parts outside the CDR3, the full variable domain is DTGVSQNPRHKITKRGQNVTFRCDPISEHNRLYWYRQTLGQGPEFLTYFQNEAQLEKSRLLSDRFSAERPKGSFSTLEIQRTEQGDSAMYLCASRSGSGTQYFGPGTRLTVL.